This T cell receptor beta chain was captured in a study of blood T cells in healthy people across ages. PCR was performed a second time for about 6 to 11 cycles using a sample-barcoded 5' primer and a J-beta primer mix. TCRdb redid the calling of the 5' RACE reads with MiXCR, one entry per CDR3 protein. The data contain 700,000 to 950,000 distinct CDR3 sequences, roughly 60% of them singletons. Trimming took 11 bases from V and 4 from J, leaving 14 bases between them. CDR1 and CDR2 (germline): SEHNR, FQNEAQ (reference sequence). The CDR3 has 12 residues. This sequence joins TRBV7-9 and TRBJ1-2; D is uncertain. Material: blood. This clonotype was sampled from a man aged 25 to 40 in good health. In nucleotides, the CDR3 is TGTGCCGAACTATCGGGGATCTATGGCTACACCTTC. Encoded protein: CAELSGIYGYTF.